This T cell receptor beta chain was identified during a study of T cells after posttransplantation cyclophosphamide. As concerns this clone: The antigen is unknown.

Study-wide results and caveats: After PTCy, TRB diversity resembled that of CNI/methotrexate controls. Later post-transplant blood repertoires were often dominated by donor CD8+ memory clones.

Some clones are missing from TCRdb's copy, which holds only in-frame ones; the method was immunoSEQ multiplex PCR. Here the sample spans some 66,000 clones, 93% being singletons. The TCR originated in a woman aged 25 to 45 in good health and a related stem cell transplant donor. The specimen was PBMCs.

CDR3 sequence: CASSRRGSTEAFF. CDR3 DNA sequence: TGTGCCAGCTCCCGCAGGGGTAGCACTGAAGCTTTCTTT. This chain connects TRBV21-1 to TRBJ1-1; the D call of TRBD1 is as the table states it, not checked on the DNA. TRBV21-1 is annotated as a pseudogene. The CDR3 covers 13 residues.